This T cell receptor (beta chain) was identified in a study of T cell responses to AZD1222 COVID-19 vaccine. Overall study findings and caveats: Clonal diversity may have been underestimated, and the donors were mostly white British, with more females than males. The span of vaccine-associated CD4 TCRs extended across spike, with dominance at 160-218 and 743-854. The number of AZD1222 recipients seropositive at baseline was only five or six.

The CDR3 is 13 residues long. The V and J ends lost 5 bases and 9 bases, in that order; junction bases with no gene match: 5. Germline V gene data show CDR1 as SGHTA and CDR2 as FQGNSA. Clones were read by immunoSEQ multiplex PCR, and TCRdb kept only the in-frame ones, dropping some. The repertoire has over 60,000 clones, around nine tenths of them found once; the top ten carry about 24%. On this clone itself: As yet, its antigen is unknown.

The gene calls are TRBV7-2 and TRBJ1-5, with 9 bases fitting TRBD1. The sequence was obtained from an adult in good health. The sequencing here drew on peripheral blood, taken on day 0 of AZD1222 vaccination. The CDR3 protein is CASSPNRGRPQHF. Written as DNA, the CDR3 is TGTGCCAGCAGCCCTAACAGGGGGCGGCCCCAGCATTTT. Using reference TRBV7-2 and TRBJ1-5 for the parts outside the CDR3, the full variable domain is GAGVSQSPSNKVTEKGKDVELRCDPISGHTALYWYRQSLGQGLEFLIYFQGNSAPDKSGLPSDRFSAERTGGSVSTLTIQRTQQEDSAVYLCASSPNRGRPQHFGDGTRLSIL.